Listed here are 19 T cell receptor beta chains from one sample, sequenced in a study of CD8 T cells in Susac syndrome. The RNA input was about 0.5 to 1 ug, and it was reverse transcribed with random hexamers. TCRdb independently ran MiXCR on the immunoSEQ multiplex PCR reads; one entry per CDR3 protein. The sample yields around 45,000 distinct CDR3 sequences, approximately 93% seen once. Sequencing used CD8+ T cells from PBMCs. These receptors came from a human donor in good health.

V and J are TRBV28 and TRBJ1-1; unclear D gene. The CDR3 consists of 14 residues. Germline V gene data show CDR1 as MDHEN and CDR2 as SYDVKM. Trimming stripped 5 bases from V and 0 bases from J, with 10 bases between. The CDR3 DNA sequence: TGTGCCAGCAGTCTCGAGACTCTGAACACTGAAGCTTTCTTT. It codes for CASSLETLNTEAFF.

V and J are TRBV5-1 and TRBJ2-3, with unresolved D. CDR1 is SGHRS, CDR2 YFSETQ, per germline. Between the trimmed V and J ends, which lost 4 bases and 2 bases, there was a span of 17 bases. The CDR3 is 16 residues long. The CDR3 DNA sequence: TGCGCCAGCAGCCCCCTAGGGAAGGGTTCCACAGATACGCAGTATTTT. Protein product: CASSPLGKGSTDTQYF.

The chain combines TRBV3-1 with TRBJ1-2; TRBD1 matches 8 bases. The CDR3 sequence is 17 residues long. Per the germline V gene, CDR1 is LGHDT and CDR2 is YNNKEL (reference sequence). J lost 3 bases, V lost 0 bases, and 9 bases had no gene match. The CDR3 bases are TGTGCCAGCAGCCAAGACGTAACAGGGGGGGCCTACTATGGCTACACCTTC. This translates into CASSQDVTGGAYYGYTF.

This chain joins TRBV13 and TRBJ2-7; TRBD1 is a possible D gene (7 bases). The ends were cut back, 5 bases at V and 7 bases at J, with 18 bases in the middle. The length of the CDR3 is 14 residues. CDR1 is PRHDT and CDR2 is FYEKMQ in the germline V gene (reference sequence). CDR3 bases: TGTGCCAGCAGCCAGGGGGGATTGAGTTGGGAGCAGTACTTC. The encoded protein is CASSQGGLSWEQYF.

The CDR3 here is CASSSTWGQETQYF. The DNA of the CDR3 is TGTGCCAGCAGTTCAACATGGGGACAAGAGACCCAGTACTTC. The chain employs TRBV27 and TRBJ2-5; no clear D gene. Trimming shortened V by 4 bases and J by 2 bases, and 11 bases separated the two germline ends. This CDR3 is built from 14 residues. Germline CDR1 and CDR2: MNHEY and SMNVEV (reference sequence).

V and J are TRBV27 and TRBJ2-7; TRBD1 might be the D (5 bases). Trimming pared 2 bases from V and 5 bases from J, leaving 10 bases between. CDR1 MNHEY and CDR2 SMNVEV come from the germline V gene (reference sequence). CDR3 size: 13 residues. For the CDR3, the DNA is TGTGCCAGCAGTTTAGGGGCAGGGAACGAGCAGTACTTC. Translating gives CASSLGAGNEQYF.

This sequence joins TRBV28 and TRBJ1-1; D is ambiguous. V shed 3 bases and J shed 3 bases, with 2 bases lying between them. There are 11 residues in the CDR3. Germline-derived CDR1 and CDR2 are MDHEN and SYDVKM. The CDR3 reads CASSFDTEAFF. The CDR3 nucleotides are TGTGCCAGCAGTTTTGACACTGAAGCTTTCTTT.

The chain combines TRBV4-2 with TRBJ2-7; no definite D call. Germline CDR1 LGHNA, CDR2 YNFKEQ. The CDR3 is 13 residues long. Trimming took off 4 bases at V and 0 bases at J, with 7 bases between the two ends. The CDR3: CASSPPGSYEQYF. The CDR3 bases are TGTGCCAGCAGCCCCCCCGGCTCCTACGAGCAGTACTTC.

The genes are TRBV27 and TRBJ1-5; D remains unclear. The CDR3 runs 13 residues. Trimming took off 4 bases at V and 3 bases at J, with 7 bases between the two ends. Germline CDR1 is MNHEY and CDR2 is SMNVEV (reference sequence). CDR3: CASSYDTNQPQHF. The CDR3 DNA sequence: TGTGCCAGCAGTTATGACACCAATCAGCCCCAGCATTTT.

This chain links TRBV29-1 with TRBJ2-1; weak D call: TRBD1 (5 bases). The V gene's germline CDR1 is SQVTM and CDR2 ANQGSEA. The CDR3 is 15 amino acids. The germline V and J ends were trimmed by 4 bases and 5 bases, with 18 bases remaining between them. DNA for the CDR3: TGCAGCGTTGTGGGTCGGCAGGGCGAACACAATGAGCAGTTCTTC. Its protein product is CSVVGRQGEHNEQFF.

The chain combines TRBV6-6 with TRBJ1-1; TRBD1 might be the D (5 bases). CDR3 length equals 14 residues. V lost 5 bases to trimming and J lost 4 bases, with 14 bases between them. CDR1 and CDR2 (germline): MNHNY, SVGAGI (reference sequence). CDR3 in DNA: TGTGCCAGCAGTCCGGGGGAGGGTGCCACTGAAGCTTTCTTT. Protein sequence: CASSPGEGATEAFF.

The chain employs TRBV29-1 and TRBJ2-1; tentative D call: TRBD2 (6 bases). The CDR3 consists of 17 residues. V was shortened by 1 base and J by 2 bases, with 18 bases between the two germline ends. Germline-derived CDR1 and CDR2 are SQVTM and ANQGSEA. CDR3 nucleotide sequence: TGCAGCGTTGAAGGGGGAACGGGAGAACCACCCTACAATGAGCAGTTCTTC. Residues: CSVEGGTGEPPYNEQFF.

The V call is TRBV28, the J call TRBJ1-1; TRBD1 matches at 7 bases. V was pared by 6 bases and J by 0 bases, with 7 bases of the junction left unmatched. The CDR3 length is 15 residues. Germline CDR1 reads MDHEN; CDR2 reads SYDVKM. In DNA, the CDR3 is TGTGCCAGCAGGTTCGGGACAGACATGAACACTGAAGCTTTCTTT. Encoded protein: CASRFGTDMNTEAFF.

The rearrangement uses TRBV20-1 and TRBJ2-7; D is unresolved. The CDR3 extends over 14 amino acids. The V end lost 3 bases, the J end lost 9 bases, and 21 bases lay between the germline ends. Germline V gene sequence: CDR1 DFQATT, CDR2 SNEGSKA (reference sequence). The CDR3 DNA reads as TGCAGTGCTAGCTTAGGGAAAGCCTACGATGCGCAGTACTTC. Protein: CSASLGKAYDAQYF.

The rearrangement uses TRBV10-2 and TRBJ2-1; the D gene could be TRBD1 or TRBD2 (5 bases each). The ends were cut back, 6 bases at V and 6 bases at J, with 12 bases in the middle. The CDR3 runs to 13 residues. Germline-derived CDR1 and CDR2 are WSHSY and SAAADI. Here the CDR3 DNA reads TGCGCCAGCAGGGGGGAATTCTCCAATGAGCAGTTCTTC. Residues: CASRGEFSNEQFF.

The V and J genes are TRBV4-1 and TRBJ2-7; D is possibly TRBD2 (5 bases). Between the trimmed V and J ends, which lost 1 base and 7 bases, there was a span of 17 bases. The CDR3 length is 15 residues. The germline CDR1 and CDR2 sequences are MGHRA and YSYEKL. CDR3 in amino acids: CASSQGRVSGLEQYF. The CDR3 DNA sequence: TGCGCCAGCAGCCAAGGCCGTGTCAGCGGCTTAGAGCAGTACTTC.

V is TRBV7-2 and J is TRBJ2-1; D may be TRBD2 (6 bases). Germline-derived CDR1 and CDR2 are SGHTA and FQGNSA. V was clipped by 1 base and J by 2 bases, with 9 bases between them. This CDR3 spans 15 amino acids. The chain's CDR3 is CASSLGGEPYNEQFF. Here the CDR3 DNA reads TGTGCCAGCAGCTTAGGGGGGGAGCCCTACAATGAGCAGTTCTTC.

The rearrangement links TRBV20-1 to TRBJ2-4, with D maybe TRBD2 (5 bases). Germline loops: CDR1 DFQATT, CDR2 SNEGSKA (reference sequence). V lost 5 bases and J 14 bases, leaving 16 bases between the germline ends. This CDR3 has 11 amino acids. DNA for the CDR3: TGCAGTGCTCCGGGCGGGTCTTGGGAGTACTTC. Its protein is CSAPGGSWEYF.

The J gene is TRBJ2-7, the V gene TRBV19; D uncertain. There are 13 residues in the CDR3. Germline V gene data show CDR1 as LNHDA and CDR2 as SQIVND (reference sequence). V lost 5 bases and J 7 bases, leaving 15 bases between the germline ends. The CDR3 protein is CASSPDTYWEQYF. In DNA form, the CDR3 reads TGTGCCAGTAGTCCTGACACCTATTGGGAGCAGTACTTC. Drawing the rest from reference TRBV19 and TRBJ2-7, the complete variable domain is DGGITQSPKYLFRKEGQNVTLSCEQNLNHDAMYWYRQDPGQGLRLIYYSQIVNDFQKGDIAEGYSVSREKKESFPLTVTSAQKNPTAFYLCASSPDTYWEQYFGPGTRLTVT.